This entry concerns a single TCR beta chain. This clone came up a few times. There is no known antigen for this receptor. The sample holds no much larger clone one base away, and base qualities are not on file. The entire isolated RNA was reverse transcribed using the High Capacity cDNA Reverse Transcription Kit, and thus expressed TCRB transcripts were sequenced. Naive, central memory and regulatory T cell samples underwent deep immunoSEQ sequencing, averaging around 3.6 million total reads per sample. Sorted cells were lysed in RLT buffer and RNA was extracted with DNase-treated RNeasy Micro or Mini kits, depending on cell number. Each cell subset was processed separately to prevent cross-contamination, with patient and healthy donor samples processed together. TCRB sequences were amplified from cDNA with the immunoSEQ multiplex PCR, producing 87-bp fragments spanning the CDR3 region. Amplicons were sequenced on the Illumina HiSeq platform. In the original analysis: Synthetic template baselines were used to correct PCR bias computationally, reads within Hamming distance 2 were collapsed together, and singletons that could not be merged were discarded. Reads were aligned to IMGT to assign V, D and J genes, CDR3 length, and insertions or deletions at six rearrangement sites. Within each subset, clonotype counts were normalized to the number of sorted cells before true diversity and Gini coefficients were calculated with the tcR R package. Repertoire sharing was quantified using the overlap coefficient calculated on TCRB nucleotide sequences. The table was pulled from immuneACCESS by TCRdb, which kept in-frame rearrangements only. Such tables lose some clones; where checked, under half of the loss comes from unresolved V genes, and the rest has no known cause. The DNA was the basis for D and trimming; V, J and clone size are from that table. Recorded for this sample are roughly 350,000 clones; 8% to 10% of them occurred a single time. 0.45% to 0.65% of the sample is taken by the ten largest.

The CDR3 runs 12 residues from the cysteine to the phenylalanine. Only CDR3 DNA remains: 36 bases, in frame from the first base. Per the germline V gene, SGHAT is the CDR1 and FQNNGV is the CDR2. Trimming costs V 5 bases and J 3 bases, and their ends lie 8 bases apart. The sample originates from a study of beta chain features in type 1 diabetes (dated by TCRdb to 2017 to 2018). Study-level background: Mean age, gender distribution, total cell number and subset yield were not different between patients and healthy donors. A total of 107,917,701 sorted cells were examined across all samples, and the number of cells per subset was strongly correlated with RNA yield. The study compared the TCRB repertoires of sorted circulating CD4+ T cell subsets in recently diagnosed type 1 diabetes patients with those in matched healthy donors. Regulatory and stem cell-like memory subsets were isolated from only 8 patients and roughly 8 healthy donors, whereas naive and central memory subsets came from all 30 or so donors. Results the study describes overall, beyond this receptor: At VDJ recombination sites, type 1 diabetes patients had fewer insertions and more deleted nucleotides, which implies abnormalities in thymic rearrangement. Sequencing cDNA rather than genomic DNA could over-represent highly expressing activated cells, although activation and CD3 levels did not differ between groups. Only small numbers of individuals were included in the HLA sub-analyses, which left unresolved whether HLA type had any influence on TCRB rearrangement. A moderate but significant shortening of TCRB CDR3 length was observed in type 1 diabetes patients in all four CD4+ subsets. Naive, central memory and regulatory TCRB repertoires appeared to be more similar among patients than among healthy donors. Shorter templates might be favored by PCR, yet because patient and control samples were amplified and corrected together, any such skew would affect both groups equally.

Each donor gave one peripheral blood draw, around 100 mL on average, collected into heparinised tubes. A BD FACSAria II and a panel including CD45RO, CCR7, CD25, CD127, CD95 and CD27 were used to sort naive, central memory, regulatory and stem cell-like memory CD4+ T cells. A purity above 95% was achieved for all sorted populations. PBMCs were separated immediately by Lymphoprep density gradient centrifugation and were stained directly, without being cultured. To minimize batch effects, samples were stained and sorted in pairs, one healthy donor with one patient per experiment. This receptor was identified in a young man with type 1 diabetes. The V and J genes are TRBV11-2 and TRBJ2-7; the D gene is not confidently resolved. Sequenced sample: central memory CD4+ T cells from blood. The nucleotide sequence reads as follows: TGTGCCAGCAGCGCCGGCCGCTACGAGCAGTACTTC. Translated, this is CASSAGRYEQYF.